Below, 5 T cell receptor beta chains from the same sample are listed, as sequenced in a study of cytomegalovirus exposure and HLA in healthy donors. The PCR was carried out with 60 Vbeta primers and 13 Jbeta primers. The method was immunoSEQ multiplex PCR; TCRdb's version includes in-frame clones alone and lacks a portion of them. The sample has roughly 120,000 clones, roughly 80% seen once. What was sequenced was PBMCs. These receptors came from a woman younger than 30 in good health and CMV-seronegative.

Concerning this clone: The germline gene is not matched at one end of the junction; a read error may be the cause. The rearrangement uses TRBV5-1 and TRBJ2-6; tentatively, D is TRBD1 (6 bases). From germline, CDR1 is SGHRS and CDR2 YFSETQ. This CDR3 contains 16 residues. The CDR3 spells CASTGSNRAGANGLTF. CDR3 in DNA: TGCGCCAGCACAGGATCCAACAGGGCTGGGGCCAACGGCCTGACTTTC.

V is TRBV5-1 and J is TRBJ2-5; the match to TRBD2 covers 9 bases. Germline CDR1 is SGHRS and CDR2 is YFSETQ. This CDR3 is 18 amino acids long. The ends lost 3 bases at V and 1 base at J; junction bases unmatched: 13. The CDR3 sequence is CASSYTRGRGGLQETQYF. The CDR3 DNA sequence: TGCGCCAGCAGCTACACCCGCGGGAGGGGAGGCCTCCAAGAGACCCAGTACTTC.

This chain links TRBV7-2 with TRBJ2-2; 8 bases line up with TRBD1. This CDR3 is 18 amino acids long. The junction had 18 bases not matched to a gene; V was cut back by 6 bases and J by 6 bases. The V gene's germline CDR1 is SGHTA and CDR2 FQGNSA. In DNA form, the CDR3 reads TGTGCCAGCAGTCCATTATGGTTCTCGGACAGGGTGGCCGGGGAGCTGTTTTTT. Protein sequence: CASSPLWFSDRVAGELFF.

The chain has TRBV27 and TRBJ1-1, with a weak D call TRBD1 (6 bases). CDR1 MNHEY and CDR2 SMNVEV come from the germline V gene (reference sequence). V was cut by 8 bases and J by 0 bases, with 19 bases left in between. This CDR3 has 16 residues. DNA of the CDR3: TGTGCCAGCGCTCTCGCCGGACAGAAGGTGAACACTGAAGCTTTCTTT. This encodes CASALAGQKVNTEAFF.

This clone was observed a handful of times. V usage is TRBV27 and J usage is TRBJ2-1; 12 bases line up with TRBD2. CDR3 length: 22 amino acids. V shed 3 bases, J shed 7 bases, and the junction held 25 bases outside the gene matches. CDR1 is MNHEY and CDR2 is SMNVEV in the germline V gene (reference sequence). In nucleotides, the CDR3 is TGTGCCAGCAGTTTCGGTGGGATTAGACTAGCGGGAGTTAGACCGGGGGTTAATGAGCAGTTCTTC. It translates to CASSFGGIRLAGVRPGVNEQFF.